The sequence of this TCR beta chain was determined in a study of blood T cell repertoires in COVID-19 (dated by TCRdb to 2020 to 2022). Some background on the complete study: Collaborator samples came from the United States, Italy and Spain and covered acute and convalescent phases of COVID-19. The material from the prospective study consisted of cDNA or gDNA derived from T cells, B-cell-depleted T cells, or PBMCs. Subjects who had been exposed to COVID-19, were actively infected with it, or had recovered from it provided the deeply sampled blood TCRbeta repertoires that made up the dataset. The repertoires were made available in a free public database intended to serve as a resource for research on the immune response to SARS-CoV-2. Samples came from the ongoing ImmuneRACE study (first 160 participants) plus 1,254 subjects from 6 global collaborators. Sample metadata almost always included a de-identified subject ID, COVID-19 status, age in years and sex. Where available, HLA class I and class II types were taken from metadata supplied by the sample provider and were not determined by assay-based typing. Overall study outcomes, separate from this receptor: The amount of clinical and demographic metadata varied by source and participant and was provided uncurated.

TCRbeta CDR3 regions were amplified from genomic DNA by means of the immunoSEQ Assay, a bias-controlled multiplex PCR. The paper's data handling went like this. The number of nucleated cells in each sample was estimated by amplification of reference gene primers within the assay. To quantify the absolute abundance of each unique TCRbeta CDR3 rearrangement, sequence reads were collapsed and filtered. Productive Simpson clonality was computed per sample as the square root of Simpson's diversity index over productive rearrangements. TCRdb provides this immuneACCESS table in a form limited to in-frame rearrangements. Some clones are lacking; in checked studies, under half of them reflect an unresolved V gene, and why the rest are absent is not known. V and J calls and clone size follow that table, whereas D and trimming were derived from the DNA. The sample table lists approximately 450,000 clones, around 88% of them with a count of one. The ten largest account for about 4.5% of the sample.

The CDR3 has 17 amino acids, counting the end cysteine and phenylalanine. The sequence is cut down to CDR3 DNA, 51 bases in frame from base 1. V has 1 base trimmed and J has 0 bases trimmed; junction bases matching no gene number 8. The germline V gene gives CDR1 as SGHVS and CDR2 as FNYEAQ. With respect to this clone: No antigen is known for it. No base quality values were provided; no much bigger clone lies one nucleotide off.

Collaborating institutions collected whole blood in K2EDTA tubes following their own protocols. For TCRbeta analysis, collaborator samples were shipped as frozen whole blood, as isolated PBMCs, or as DNA extracted from either sample type. This clonotype was sampled from a woman in her twenties or thirties with acute or convalescent COVID-19. Sequenced input: peripheral blood. The chain is made from TRBV7-6 and TRBJ2-7; TRBD1 lines up with 8 middle nucleotides. DNA sequence: TGTGCCAGCAGCTTAGGGCAGACAGGGGATAGCTCCTACGAGCAGTACTTC. This sequence encodes CASSLGQTGDSSYEQYF.